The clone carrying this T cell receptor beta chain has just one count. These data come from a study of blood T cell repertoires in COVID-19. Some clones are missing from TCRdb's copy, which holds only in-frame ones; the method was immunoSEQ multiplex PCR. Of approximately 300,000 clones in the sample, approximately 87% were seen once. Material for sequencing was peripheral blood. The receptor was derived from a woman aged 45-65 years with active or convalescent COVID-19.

The DNA of the CDR3 is TGCGCCAGCAGCGCCGGACAGTCCTCCTACAATGAGCAGTTCTTC. Amino acid sequence: CASSAGQSSYNEQFF. The chain employs TRBV5-1 and TRBJ2-1; TRBD1 is a possible D gene (6 bases). The CDR3 sequence is 15 residues long. Germline values: CDR1 SGHRS, CDR2 YFSETQ. With 4 bases removed from V and 0 bases from J, the gap between germline ends came to 11 bases.